The table lists the clone carrying this TCR beta chain with a few counts. The definition of stable Graves' hyperthyroidism was no ophthalmopathy progression within 18 months. Diagnostic decisions used clinical symptoms, serum thyroxine and TRAb, thyroid ultrasound and orbital computed tomography. An approximately 9.8 ml volume of fresh peripheral blood provided the PBMCs. The record originates from a study of T cells in Graves' hyperthyroidism and ophthalmopathy. Study information: Peripheral blood was acquired at first diagnosis, ahead of any therapy whatsoever.

The CDR3 spans 14 residues. V was shortened by 1 base and J by 10 bases, with 12 bases between the two germline ends. The germline V gene has CDR1 SGHKS and CDR2 YYEKEE (reference sequence). Researchers took RNA transcripts and amplified the TCR beta CDR3 regions from them. Carried out on the TCR CDR3, a first-round RT-PCR used the HTBI primer set. TCRdb reanalysed the multiplex PCR reads using MiXCR and keeps one entry per CDR3 protein. The sample contains approximately 640,000 distinct CDR3 sequences, 15% to 20% of which appear only once. The chain is built from TRBV5-5 and TRBJ1-6; TRBD1 is a possible D gene (6 bases). The sequence derives from a woman between 25 and 40 years old with Graves' hyperthyroidism. Specimen: blood. CDR3 in amino acids: CASSLLDRSSPLHF. The CDR3 DNA is TGTGCCAGCAGCTTGTTGGACAGAAGCTCACCCCTCCACTTT.